A selection of T cell receptor beta chains follows, all from one sample in a study of T cell responses to AZD1222 COVID-19 vaccine. TCRdb's table, derived via immunoSEQ multiplex PCR, lists solely in-frame clones and lacks some. Here the sample spans over 140,000 clones, 80% to 95% being singletons. This specimen was peripheral blood, taken 28 days after the second AZD1222 dose. The receptors were gathered from an adult who received the AZD1222 COVID-19 vaccine. CDR3s include the opening cysteine and the closing phenylalanine or tryptophan. Each record gives: CDR3 DNA, CDR3 protein, clone size, V gene, CDR3 length, J gene, D gene. The D gene is left open where the match is weak. Size tells how often a clone was seen (once, few, many) or the class of an expanded clone, and some rows leave it out.

TGTGCCAGCAGCTCGGGGACAGGGGTCACTGAAGCTTTCTTT CASSSGTGVTEAFF . TRBV7-9 14 TRBJ1-1 TRBD1
TGTGCCAGTAGTATATTACCCGGTCCATTCAATGAGCAGTTCTTC CASSILPGPFNEQFF . TRBV19 15 TRBJ2-1 .
TGTGCCAGCAGCCCCTCCGCGGGATATAATTCACCCCTCCACTTT CASSPSAGYNSPLHF . TRBV28 15 TRBJ1-6 .
TGTGCCAGCAGCGTGACCGACAGGGAGCAGTTCTTC CASSVTDREQFF . TRBV9 12 TRBJ2-1 .
TGTGCCAGCAGCCAAGTGGCGAACACCGGGGAGCTGTTTTTT CASSQVANTGELFF . TRBV3-1/TRBV3-2 14 TRBJ2-2 .
TGTGCCAGCAGCGTAGGAACCGGGAATGAGCAGTTCTTC CASSVGTGNEQFF . TRBV9 13 TRBJ2-1 .
TGTGCCAGCAGTTACCGCGGGACAGCTAATTCACCCCTCCACTTT CASSYRGTANSPLHF . TRBV6-5 15 TRBJ1-6 TRBD1
TGTGCCAGCAGCTTAGAGAGCAGCTCTGGGGCCAACGTCCTGACTTTC CASSLESSSGANVLTF . TRBV13 16 TRBJ2-6 .
TGCGCCAGCAGCTTGCCGCAAGCCACTGAAGCTTTCTTT CASSLPQATEAFF . TRBV5-1 13 TRBJ1-1 .
TGTGCCAGCAGTTTGCTGCAGGGGACAGGGGTGATTCACAATGAGCAGTTCTTC CASSLLQGTGVIHNEQFF . TRBV27 18 TRBJ2-1 TRBD1
TGTGCCAGCAACCTAGGAGGGGGCCGGGAAAAACTGTTTTTT CASNLGGGREKLFF . TRBV2 14 TRBJ1-4 TRBD1
TGCAGCGTTTGGACGGGAAACTCCTACGAGCAGTACTTC CSVWTGNSYEQYF . TRBV29-1 13 TRBJ2-7 .
TGTGCCAGCAGTGGGCCGGACGGAGCCTACGAGCAGTACTTC CASSGPDGAYEQYF . TRBV6-2/TRBV6-3 14 TRBJ2-7 .
TGTGCCAGCTCAACTGAGGATCTTGGGGGCCTCGAGCAGTACTTC CASSTEDLGGLEQYF . TRBV18 15 TRBJ2-7 .
TGCAGCGTTGACGGCTACACCTTC CSVDGYTF . TRBV29-1 8 TRBJ1-2 .
TGTGCCACCTCGACAGAGACTGAAGCTTTCTTT CATSTETEAFF . TRBV19 11 TRBJ1-1 .
TGTGCCAGCAGCTCGCCGGGACAGGGCATGATCACTGAAGCTTTCTTT CASSSPGQGMITEAFF . TRBV5-6 16 TRBJ1-1 TRBD1
TGTGCCAGCAGTTTTGGTCAGGTAGTTGGCTACACCTTC CASSFGQVVGYTF once TRBV28 13 TRBJ1-2 .
TGTGCCAGCAGCCAATTTATTCTAGCGGGATGGGACACCGGGGAGCTGTTTTTT CASSQFILAGWDTGELFF . TRBV3-1/TRBV3-2 18 TRBJ2-2 TRBD2
TGTGCCAGTACCGGTCGGACAGGGACAGGTGGCTACACCTTC CASTGRTGTGGYTF . TRBV19 14 TRBJ1-2 TRBD1
TGTGCCAGCAGTCACCGATCCATCAGGATATCCTCTGAAGCTTTCTTT CASSHRSIRISSEAFF . TRBV28 16 TRBJ1-1 .
TGTGCCAGCAGCGTCTCGCATAGCACAGATACGCAGTATTTT CASSVSHSTDTQYF . TRBV7-2 14 TRBJ2-3 .
TGTGCCAGTAGGGGGACATCTATATACAATCAGCCCCAGCATTTT CASRGTSIYNQPQHF . TRBV19 15 TRBJ1-5 .
TGTGCCATCAATGAAGGGGCTGGAAACACCATATATTTT CAINEGAGNTIYF . TRBV10-3 13 TRBJ1-3 .
TGTGCCAGCACCCAAGGGCGGCAGCACTCTGGAAACACCATATATTTT CASTQGRQHSGNTIYF once TRBV2 16 TRBJ1-3 .
TGTGCCAGCAGCTTATCGTCAGCCGTGAACACTGAAGCTTTCTTT CASSLSSAVNTEAFF . TRBV7-9 15 TRBJ1-1 .
TGTGCCACCAGACCCGTAGGACTAGCGGGAGGTTTCTCCTACGAGCAGTACTTC CATRPVGLAGGFSYEQYF . TRBV15 18 TRBJ2-7 TRBD2
TGTGCCAGCAGCTTACGAGGTCCAGATACGCAGTATTTT CASSLRGPDTQYF . TRBV7-3 13 TRBJ2-3 .
TGTGCCAGCAGCTTAGATAGGACTAGCGGGAGTAAATATAAGCAGTTCTTC CASSLDRTSGSKYKQFF . TRBV13 17 TRBJ2-1 TRBD2
TGTGCCAGCAGTCCAAAACTAGTAACCCACGAGCAGTACTTC CASSPKLVTHEQYF . TRBV6-5 14 TRBJ2-7 .
TGCGCCAGCAGCAGAACTAGCGGATCCTACAATGAGCAGTTCTTC CASSRTSGSYNEQFF . TRBV5-1 15 TRBJ2-1 TRBD2
TGTGCCAGCAGCCATGCGGGGGGCACTGAAGCTTTCTTT CASSHAGGTEAFF . TRBV3-1/TRBV3-2 13 TRBJ1-1 .
TGTGCCAGCAGGGTTCGTAGAGGACTAGCGGGAGTTACGTGGTTCTTC CASRVRRGLAGVTWFF . TRBV28 16 TRBJ2-1 TRBD2
TGTGCCAGCAGCCAAGCGGGAGGGCCGTACAATGAGCAGTTCTTC CASSQAGGPYNEQFF . TRBV28 15 TRBJ2-1 TRBD2
TGTGCCAGCAGCTTAAGGGCAGGGACGACTGAAGCTTTCTTT CASSLRAGTTEAFF . TRBV7-3 14 TRBJ1-1 .
TGTGCCAGCAGTCCCCGTGGAGGCCCCACAGATACGCAGTATTTT CASSPRGGPTDTQYF . TRBV6-5 15 TRBJ2-3 .
TGCGCCAGCAGCCAATCAGACAGCAGGGTAAGGGAAAAACTGTTTTTT CASSQSDSRVREKLFF . TRBV4-1 16 TRBJ1-4 .
TGTGCCAGTCAGAGCCGGGACAGGGGAACTTTCTTT CASQSRDRGTFF . TRBV19 12 TRBJ1-1 TRBD1
TGCGCCAGCAGCTTGTCATCGCAAAATACGCAGTATTTT CASSLSSQNTQYF . TRBV5-1 13 TRBJ2-3 .
TGTGCCAGCAGCGGGAGGACAGGGGACCCGTACAATGAGCAGTTCTTC CASSGRTGDPYNEQFF . TRBV9 16 TRBJ2-1 TRBD1
TGCAGCGTTCAGCGGACCCCTATCACAGATACGCAGTATTTT CSVQRTPITDTQYF . TRBV29-1 14 TRBJ2-3 .
TGCGCCAGCAGTGAGTTGGGCAGGGGAAAAGAAAAACTGTTTTTT CASSELGRGKEKLFF . TRBV10-2 15 TRBJ1-4 .
TGTGCCAGCAGCTTATACAACCAAGAGACCCAGTACTTC CASSLYNQETQYF . TRBV7-2 13 TRBJ2-5 .